This record covers a single T cell receptor beta chain. This clonotype was seen only a few times. Its antigen is currently not known. Nothing much larger sits one base from this clone, and base qualities are not available. These data originate in a study of human T cells and chemical hapten exposure (dated by TCRdb to the early 2020s). With regard to the full study: For sensitization, 2% DPC in acetone was applied to a roughly 2 cm by roughly 2 cm area of upper inner arm skin. Throughout the study period of about 22 weeks, patients also received therapeutic DPC doses to the scalp every week. Patch testing was performed on the upper back with Finn chambers containing 0.01% DPC, and the patch tests were scored after 6 days according to International Contact Dermatitis Research Group standards. Alopecia areata with under or over 50% scalp involvement, alopecia totalis and alopecia universalis were represented in the patient cohort, which was mostly female. Libraries were pooled for sequencing, and per-sample TCR yields varied mainly because of small differences in library volumes within the pool. Peripheral blood TCR repertoire changes were tracked in vivo in alopecia patients during primary and secondary sensitization to the hapten diphenylcyclopropenone (DPC). Blood samples were taken from patients before sensitization (week 0) and at 2, 6 and about 24 weeks after DPC sensitization. Nearly 30 alopecia patients provided blood for TCR sequencing at one to four time points (pre-sensitization, 2, 6 and 24 weeks). Overall study outcomes, separate from this receptor: Because all patients had alopecia, a presumed autoimmune disease, the immune response of the patients might differ from that of healthy individuals. DPC sensitization did not change how many TCRs were above 1 in 1000 frequency, and no evidence was found of alterations in global repertoire structure. After repeated subsampling, the strength of the expansion versus patch-test correlation and the threshold at which it became significant changed. Significantly more large CDR3 similarity clusters were formed by expanded TCRs than by pre-sensitization or healthy control sets, consistent with antigen-driven responses. A positive correlation was found between the number of PT1 expanded TCRs and patch test score, with significance reached at thresholds 8, 16 and 32 but not 4.

Sample time point, as interpreted from the label and publication: pre-sensitization, week 0. The sample's treatment or condition label is to be understood as: therapeutic diphenylcyclopropenone sensitization with weekly scalp DPC. At every patch-test visit, the blood draw took place before the patch test was put on. Eligible patients were aged 18 to 70, diagnosed with alopecia, deemed suitable for DPC therapy, and excluded if pregnant. Total RNA was extracted from unfractionated whole blood collected in Tempus Blood RNA tubes. Receptor libraries were prepared by RACE. Sequenced using a NextSeq 500. During library preparation, unique molecular identifiers were attached to individual cDNA molecules so that TCRs could be counted quantitatively and reproducibly. Each blood RNA sample was used to sequence both TCR alpha and TCR beta chains. On the study's bioinformatics: The median number of TCRs per sample was 85,000 to 100,000, ranging from roughly 20,000 to 700,000. The Decombinator software suite was used to annotate V, J and CDR3 in the TCR reads. For PS versus PT1 abundance plots, all samples were subsampled to the same number of TCRs (28,000). Expanded TCRs were defined as absent before sensitization and observed at least eight times at the 2-week time point. TCRdb trimmed public reads at Q25 via fastp, called clones via MiXCR and kept in-frame beta chains. Every CDR3 protein is listed once, alongside the most common genes and DNA of its rows. TCRdb's processing, not the authors', yielded these V and J calls. The table for this sample lists over 300,000 distinct CDR3 sequences; roughly 4.6% of them were counted only once. The top ten clones comprise around 2.6% of the sample.

The sequence derives from a woman in her 50s with alopecia areata. Some clones in this sample may be carry-over from other donors' samples. The sequencing used whole blood, collected in connection with sensitization to the hapten diphenylcyclopropenone (DPC).

The nucleotide sequence reads as follows: TGTGCCAGTAGCGGGAGTATCGCAGATACGCAGTATTTT. Translated, this is CASSGSIADTQYF. The sequence links TRBV25-1 to TRBJ2-3; the central 9 bases match TRBD2. The CDR3 covers 13 residues, taking in both the cysteine and the phenylalanine. Here the CDR3 DNA is all that survives: 39 bases in frame from base 1. The germline V gene sets CDR1 to MGHDK and CDR2 to SYGVNS. V is cut back by 9 bases and J by 4 bases, with 5 bases in the junction unmatched.